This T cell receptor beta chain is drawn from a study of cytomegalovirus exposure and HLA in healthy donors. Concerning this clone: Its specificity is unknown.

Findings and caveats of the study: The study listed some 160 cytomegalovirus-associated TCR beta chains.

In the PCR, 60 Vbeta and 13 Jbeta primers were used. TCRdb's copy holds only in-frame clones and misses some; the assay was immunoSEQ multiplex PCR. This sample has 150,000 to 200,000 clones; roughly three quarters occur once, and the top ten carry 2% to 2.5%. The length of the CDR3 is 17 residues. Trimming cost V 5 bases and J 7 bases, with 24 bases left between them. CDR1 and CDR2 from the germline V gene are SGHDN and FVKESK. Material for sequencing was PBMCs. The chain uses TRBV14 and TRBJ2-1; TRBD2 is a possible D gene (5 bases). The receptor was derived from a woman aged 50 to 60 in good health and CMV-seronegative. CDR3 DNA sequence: TGTGCCAGCAGCGTTTACAACGACGTTAACTGGAGGAATGAGCAGTTCTTC. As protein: CASSVYNDVNWRNEQFF.